This paragraph covers one T cell receptor (beta chain) sequence. The specificity of this receptor is unknown. A read error may produce the germline difference seen at one junction end. This entry comes from a study of blood T cells in healthy people across ages (dated by TCRdb to 2014 to 2015). Background for the entire study: In model experiments, template switching captured about one uniquely barcoded TCR beta cDNA molecule for every two T cells. Age-related changes in TCR beta repertoire diversity were measured in the study by deep sequencing normalized with unique cDNA molecular identifiers. Donors were grouped into four age groups: young (average 16 years), middle-aged (about 38), aged (about 60) and long-lived (just over 80). To avoid experimental bias, donors of different ages were distributed randomly across sequencing lanes. The study analyzed two additional independent replicas of 1 million unique cDNA reads from the same blood draw for two donors, one aged 18 to 29 and one aged 80 or older. The study at large found these results: Because profiling used bulk unsorted PBMCs, naive and antigen-experienced compartments could not be compared conclusively. Estimates of total diversity from one million sequenced T cells were regarded as lower bounds and underestimates. Because the CMV infection status of the donors was unknown, age-related changes in expanded clonotypes may potentially have been confounded. A strong correlation was found between observed TCR beta diversity and the percentage of naive T cells measured by flow cytometry. Observed TCR beta diversity per million T cells fell roughly linearly with age, and a significant reduction was already apparent by age around 44. The long-lived group showed more naive CD4+ T cells, fewer expanded clones and increased TCR diversity than the aged group, suggesting age selection.

The library was produced with 5' RACE. Sequencing instrument: Illumina HiSeq 2500. A second PCR of roughly 6 to 12 cycles was performed with a sample-barcoded 5' primer and a J-beta primer mix. Each TCR beta cDNA molecule received a unique molecular identifier from a template-switch 5' adaptor carrying 12 random nucleotides. At least 2.5 million CDR3-containing paired-end reads were obtained from each sample. First-strand cDNA synthesis was performed from all RNA using the Mint cDNA synthesis kit, with priming by a TRBC-specific oligonucleotide. After uracil-DNA glycosylase treatment, a first 18-cycle PCR used universal primers M1SS and BC2_uni_R on all cDNA. Per the authors' processing: For normalization, 1 million high-quality reads were randomly selected from each sample, with every read carrying a distinct molecular identifier. Instead of being binned into consensus sequences, reads with shared molecular identifiers were discarded. MiTCR, with a Q25 quality threshold and the strictest error-elimination algorithm, was used for CDR3 identification, clonotype clustering and error correction. A nonparametric unseen species model using Euler transformation provided a lower-bound estimate of total TCR beta diversity. The public sequencing data were trimmed at Q25 with fastp and processed into clonotypes with MiXCR by TCRdb, which kept only in-frame beta chains. When rows share a CDR3 protein, they turn into one entry using the most common DNA and genes. The authors' filters were not applied to this entry. This sample has about 1 million distinct CDR3 sequences in its table, and 40% to 45% of those were observed once. Of the sample, about 19% is held by the ten largest clones.

The CDR3 runs 13 residues from the cysteine to the phenylalanine. Solely the CDR3 DNA is kept, with 39 bases framed from the first base. Sequences DFQATT (CDR1) and SNEGSKA (CDR2) are obtained from the germline V gene (reference sequence). The roughly 39 donors, aged roughly 6 to 100 years, were systemically healthy Caucasian individuals from Russia. Roughly 9 milliliters of peripheral blood were drawn from each donor into EDTA-treated Vacutainer tubes. PBMCs were isolated by Ficoll-Paque density-gradient centrifugation, with at least 6 million obtained per sample. Total RNA, at least 6 micrograms per sample, was extracted from PBMCs with Trizol reagent. For every donor, an aliquot of PBMCs went through flow cytometry to measure the percentages of naive CD45RAhigh/CD27high T cells.

This receptor was obtained from a woman in her fifties or sixties in good health. The V and J genes are TRBV20-1 and TRBJ2-1, with 8 central nucleotides matching TRBD2. The specimen was blood. The DNA reads as follows: TGTAGTGCCCTGAGCGGGAGTGGCTATGAGCAGTTCTTC. Its protein product is CSALSGSGYEQFF.